The rows below give T cell receptor beta chains drawn from one sample of a study of regulatory T cells in long-lasting Graves disease. From the multiplex PCR reads, TCRdb called clonotypes with MiXCR, one entry per CDR3 protein. Of roughly 500,000 distinct CDR3 sequences listed, 20% to 25% are singletons. The input for sequencing was peripheral blood mononuclear cells (PBMCs), taken when the disease was refractory, from a patient treated with antithyroid drugs. All receptors come from a female donor with Graves disease. Both conserved end residues are part of each CDR3. D genes are given only for firm matches. Only some rows state a clone size, as once, few, many or a class for expanded clones.

clone size	D gene	J gene	V gene	CDR3 protein	CDR3 DNA
few	NA	TRBJ2-5	TRBV7-8	CASSFIGAGNQETQYF	TGTGCCAGCAGCTTCATCGGGGCAGGGAACCAAGAGACCCAGTACTTC
NA	TRBD1	TRBJ2-5	TRBV5-1	CASSQDRRRETQYF	TGCGCCAGCAGTCAGGACAGGAGGAGAGAGACCCAGTACTTC
many	NA	TRBJ2-2	TRBV20-1	CSASPDRLANTGELFF	TGCAGTGCTAGCCCTGACAGACTCGCGAACACCGGGGAGCTGTTTTTT
NA	TRBD2	TRBJ2-2	TRBV11-2	CAIPFNSGELSF	TGTGCCATCCCATTCAACAGCGGGGAGCTGTCTTTT
many	NA	TRBJ1-1	TRBV6-2/TRBV6-3	CASSDGQPKEAFF	TGTGCCAGCAGTGACGGACAGCCTAAAGAAGCTTTCTTT
NA	TRBD1	TRBJ2-6	TRBV11-2	CASSLGTGGSGANVLTF	TGTGCCAGCAGCTTAGGGACAGGGGGCTCTGGGGCCAACGTCCTGACTTTC
many	NA	TRBJ1-2	TRBV6-2/TRBV6-3	CASSYNYGYTF	TGTGCCAGCAGTTACAACTATGGCTACACCTTC
NA	NA	TRBJ1-5	TRBV7-9	CASQDTGSNQPQHF	TGTGCCAGTCAGGACACAGGGAGCAATCAGCCCCAGCATTTT
many	NA	TRBJ2-5	TRBV3-1	CASSQWETQYF	TGTGCCAGCAGCCAATGGGAGACCCAGTACTTC
NA	TRBD1	TRBJ1-2	TRBV13	CASSPGGRSGLFYGYTF	TGTGCCAGCAGCCCAGGGGGGCGGTCTGGACTATTCTATGGCTACACCTTC
NA	TRBD1	TRBJ1-2	TRBV11-2	CASSLGQGAQNYGYTF	TGTGCCAGCAGCTTAGGGCAGGGGGCACAGAACTATGGCTACACCTTC
NA	NA	TRBJ2-7	TRBV9	CASSGGAGRVYEQYF	TGTGCCAGCAGCGGGGGGGCAGGACGAGTCTACGAGCAGTACTTC
NA	TRBD1	TRBJ2-2	TRBV12-3/TRBV12-4	CASSLWDRASGELFF	TGTGCCAGCAGTTTGTGGGACAGGGCGTCCGGGGAGCTGTTTTTT
once	TRBD2	TRBJ2-1	TRBV2	CASSHRAGVNNEQFF	TGTGCCAGCAGCCATCGCGCGGGAGTTAACAATGAGCAGTTCTTC
few	NA	TRBJ1-1	TRBV7-8	CASSSDSDSEAFF	TGTGCCAGCAGTTCTGACAGTGACTCTGAAGCTTTCTTT
few	NA	TRBJ2-5	TRBV13	CASSIETRGETQYF	TGTGCCAGCAGCATTGAGACAAGGGGAGAGACCCAGTACTTC
many	TRBD1	TRBJ1-1	TRBV12-3/TRBV12-4	CASRPRTGPNTEAFF	TGTGCCAGCAGACCTCGGACAGGCCCGAACACTGAAGCTTTCTTT
NA	TRBD1	TRBJ2-7	TRBV11-2	CASSLARDRDEQYF	TGTGCCAGCAGCTTAGCTCGGGACAGGGACGAGCAGTACTTC
NA	NA	TRBJ2-6	TRBV7-6	CASSLDTYSGANVLTF	TGTGCCAGCAGCTTAGACACTTACTCTGGGGCCAACGTCCTGACTTTC
NA	TRBD2	TRBJ2-7	TRBV29-1	CSVEVYGRRIAGIPLYEQYF	TGCAGCGTTGAAGTGTACGGGCGCCGGATAGCGGGAATCCCACTCTACGAGCAGTACTTC
NA	TRBD2	TRBJ2-1	TRBV11-2	CASSLAGGAREQFF	TGTGCCAGCAGCTTAGCCGGGGGGGCCCGAGAGCAGTTCTTC
NA	NA	TRBJ2-5	TRBV29-1	CGAKQGIETQYF	TGCGGCGCTAAACAGGGAATAGAGACCCAGTACTTC
NA	NA	TRBJ1-2	TRBV19	CASSGGRRTNYGYAF	TGTGCCAGTAGTGGGGGAAGGAGGACTAACTATGGCTACGCCTTC
few	NA	TRBJ1-1	TRBV4-1	CASSQVGPQTEAFF	TGCGCCAGCAGCCAAGTGGGTCCCCAAACTGAAGCTTTCTTT
many	NA	TRBJ1-1	TRBV27	CASSPWARDAEAFF	TGTGCCAGCAGTCCGTGGGCCAGGGATGCTGAAGCTTTCTTT
NA	NA	TRBJ2-3	TRBV20-1	CSAPGKSTDTQYF	TGCAGTGCCCCGGGAAAAAGCACAGATACGCAGTATTTT
NA	NA	TRBJ2-7	TRBV29-1	CSVRQVLTDEQYF	TGCAGCGTTCGACAGGTTCTAACTGACGAGCAGTACTTC
many	NA	TRBJ2-5	TRBV12-3/TRBV12-4	CASSGGGVDETQYF	TGTGCCAGCAGTGGGGGTGGGGTGGATGAGACCCAGTACTTC
NA	NA	TRBJ1-6	TRBV4-1	CASSQVGGGAGSPLHF	TGCGCCAGCAGCCAAGTAGGGGGGGGTGCCGGATCACCCCTCCACTTT
NA	NA	TRBJ2-7	TRBV7-2	CASSLAQGRAYEQYF	TGTGCCAGCAGCTTAGCCCAGGGACGGGCCTACGAGCAGTACTTC
NA	NA	TRBJ1-1	TRBV10-3	CAISESIDSPEAFF	TGTGCCATCAGTGAGTCTATTGACAGTCCTGAAGCTTTCTTT
many	TRBD2	TRBJ2-5	TRBV11-2	CASRQAPGEGQETQYF	TGTGCCAGCAGGCAGGCCCCGGGGGAGGGGCAAGAGACCCAGTACTTC
few	TRBD2	TRBJ2-7	TRBV19	CASSESTGTSSYEQYF	TGTGCCAGTAGCGAATCTACCGGGACTAGCTCCTACGAGCAGTACTTC
few	TRBD2	TRBJ2-3	TRBV28	CASREKREGPDTQYF	TGTGCCAGCAGGGAGAAGCGGGAGGGCCCAGATACGCAGTATTTT
many	NA	TRBJ1-5	TRBV12-3/TRBV12-4	CASRPRDSNQPQHF	TGTGCCAGCAGGCCTAGAGATAGCAATCAGCCCCAGCATTTT
NA	TRBD1	TRBJ2-7	TRBV29-1	CSVEGTANRGEQYF	TGCAGCGTCGAGGGGACAGCCAACCGTGGCGAGCAGTACTTC
few	NA	TRBJ1-1	TRBV29-1	CSVEMKGQAFF	TGCAGCGTTGAGATGAAGGGTCAAGCTTTCTTT
many	TRBD2	TRBJ2-4	TRBV6-5	CASSLQREGPKNIQYF	TGTGCCAGCAGTTTACAGCGGGAGGGCCCCAAAAACATTCAGTACTTC
many	NA	TRBJ2-5	TRBV7-2	CASSSTFVGRETQYF	TGTGCCAGCAGCTCCACCTTTGTGGGTAGAGAGACCCAGTACTTC
NA	NA	TRBJ1-5	TRBV12-3/TRBV12-4	CASSLRQTSNSNQPQHF	TGTGCCAGCAGTTTGAGACAGACCTCGAATAGCAATCAGCCCCAGCATTTT
NA	TRBD1	TRBJ1-1	TRBV19	CASSTQNRGKTFF	TGTGCCAGTAGTACACAAAACAGGGGGAAGACTTTCTTT
many	TRBD2	TRBJ2-7	TRBV28	CASSPAPGGSYEQYF	TGTGCCAGCAGTCCCGCCCCGGGGGGATCCTACGAGCAGTACTTC
many	TRBD1	TRBJ1-4	TRBV28	CASSSTGFGNEKLFF	TGTGCCAGCAGTTCGACAGGGTTCGGGAATGAAAAACTGTTTTTT
NA	NA	TRBJ2-7	TRBV30	CAWSGGVPEYEQYF	TGTGCCTGGAGTGGGGGGGTTCCCGAGTACGAGCAGTACTTC